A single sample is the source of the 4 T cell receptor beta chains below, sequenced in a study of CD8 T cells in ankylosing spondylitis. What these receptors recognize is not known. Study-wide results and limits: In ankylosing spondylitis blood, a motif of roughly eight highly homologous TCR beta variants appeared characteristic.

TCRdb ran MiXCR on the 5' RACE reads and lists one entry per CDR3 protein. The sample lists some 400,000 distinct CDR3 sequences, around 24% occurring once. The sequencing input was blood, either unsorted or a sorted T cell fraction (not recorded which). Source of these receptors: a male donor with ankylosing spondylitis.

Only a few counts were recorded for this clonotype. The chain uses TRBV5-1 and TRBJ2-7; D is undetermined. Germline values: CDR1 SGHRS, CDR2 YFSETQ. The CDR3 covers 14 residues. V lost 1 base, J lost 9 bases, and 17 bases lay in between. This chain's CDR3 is CASSLRSNSPVQYF. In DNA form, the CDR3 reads TGCGCCAGCAGCTTGCGATCGAACTCCCCGGTGCAGTACTTC.

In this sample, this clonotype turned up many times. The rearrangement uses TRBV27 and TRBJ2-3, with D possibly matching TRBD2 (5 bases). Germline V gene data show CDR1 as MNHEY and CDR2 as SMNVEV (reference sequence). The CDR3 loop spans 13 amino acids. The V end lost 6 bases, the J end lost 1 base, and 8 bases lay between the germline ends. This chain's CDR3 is CASRGRGTDTQYF. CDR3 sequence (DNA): TGTGCCAGCAGGGGGAGAGGCACAGATACGCAGTATTTT.

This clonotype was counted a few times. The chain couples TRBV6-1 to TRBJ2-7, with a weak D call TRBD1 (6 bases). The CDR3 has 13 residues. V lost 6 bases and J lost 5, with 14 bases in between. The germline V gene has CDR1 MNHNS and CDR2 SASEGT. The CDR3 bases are TGTGCCAGCAGACCACAGGGTCCCCACGAGCAGTACTTC. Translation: CASRPQGPHEQYF.

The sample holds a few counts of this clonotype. The CDR3 DNA is TGTGCCAGCAAATGGGACGCTGGGACCGGGGAGCTGTTTTTT. Amino acid sequence: CASKWDAGTGELFF. This chain links TRBV6-4 with TRBJ2-2, with D perhaps given as TRBD1 or TRBD2 (5 bases each). The germline CDR1 and CDR2 sequences are MRHNA and SNTAGT. V was pared by 7 bases and J by 5 bases, with 14 bases between. This CDR3 is built from 14 residues.